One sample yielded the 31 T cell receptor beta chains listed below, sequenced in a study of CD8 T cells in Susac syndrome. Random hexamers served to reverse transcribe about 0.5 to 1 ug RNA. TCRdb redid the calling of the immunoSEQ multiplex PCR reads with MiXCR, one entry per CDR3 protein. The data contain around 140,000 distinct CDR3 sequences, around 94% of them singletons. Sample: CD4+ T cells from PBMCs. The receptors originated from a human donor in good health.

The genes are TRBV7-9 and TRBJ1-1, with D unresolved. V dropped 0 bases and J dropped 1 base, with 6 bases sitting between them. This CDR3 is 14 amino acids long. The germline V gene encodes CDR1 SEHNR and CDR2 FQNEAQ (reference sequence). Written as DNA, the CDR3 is TGTGCCAGCAGCTTAGCAGGGCAGAACACTGAAGCTTTCTTT. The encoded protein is CASSLAGQNTEAFF.

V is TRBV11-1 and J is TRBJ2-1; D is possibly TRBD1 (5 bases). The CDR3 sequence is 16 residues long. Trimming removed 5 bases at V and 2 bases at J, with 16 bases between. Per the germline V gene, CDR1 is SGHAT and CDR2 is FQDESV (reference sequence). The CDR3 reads CASSPSLGVAYNEQFF. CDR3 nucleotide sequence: TGTGCCAGCAGCCCATCCCTAGGGGTAGCCTACAATGAGCAGTTCTTC.

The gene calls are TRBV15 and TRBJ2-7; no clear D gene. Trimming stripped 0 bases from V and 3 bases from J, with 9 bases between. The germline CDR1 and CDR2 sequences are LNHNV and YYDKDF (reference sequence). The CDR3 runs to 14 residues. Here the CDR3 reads CATSRDPGGYEQYF. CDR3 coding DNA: TGTGCCACCAGCAGAGACCCGGGCGGCTACGAGCAGTACTTC.

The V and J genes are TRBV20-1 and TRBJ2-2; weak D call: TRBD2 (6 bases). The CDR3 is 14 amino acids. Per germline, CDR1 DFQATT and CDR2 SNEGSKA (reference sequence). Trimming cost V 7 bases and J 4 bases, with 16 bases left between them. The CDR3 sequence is CSVQRGGTTGELFF. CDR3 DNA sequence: TGCAGTGTTCAACGAGGAGGGACCACCGGGGAGCTGTTTTTT.

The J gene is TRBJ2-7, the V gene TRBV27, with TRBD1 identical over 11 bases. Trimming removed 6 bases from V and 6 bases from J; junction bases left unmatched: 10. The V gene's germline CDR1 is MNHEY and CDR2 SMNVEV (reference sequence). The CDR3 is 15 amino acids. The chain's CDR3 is CASRRGTGGPSEQYF. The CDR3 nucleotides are TGTGCCAGCAGGCGGGGGACAGGGGGTCCGAGCGAGCAGTACTTC.

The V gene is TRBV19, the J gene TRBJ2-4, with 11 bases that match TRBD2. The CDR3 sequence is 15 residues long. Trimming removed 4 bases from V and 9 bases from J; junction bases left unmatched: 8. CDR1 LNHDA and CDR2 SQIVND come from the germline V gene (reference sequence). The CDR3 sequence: CASSTVAGGPRIQYF. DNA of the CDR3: TGTGCCAGTAGTACCGTAGCGGGAGGGCCCCGCATTCAGTACTTC.

In nucleotides, the CDR3 is TGTGCCAGCAGCGCCGAACTAGAGGTACACAATGAGCAGTTCTTC. As protein: CASSAELEVHNEQFF. The J gene is TRBJ2-1, the V gene TRBV9; D might be TRBD2 (5 bases). This CDR3 is built from 15 residues. The V and J ends lost 3 bases and 5 bases respectively, with 15 bases between them. Germline V gene lookup returns CDR1 SGDLS and CDR2 YYNGEE.

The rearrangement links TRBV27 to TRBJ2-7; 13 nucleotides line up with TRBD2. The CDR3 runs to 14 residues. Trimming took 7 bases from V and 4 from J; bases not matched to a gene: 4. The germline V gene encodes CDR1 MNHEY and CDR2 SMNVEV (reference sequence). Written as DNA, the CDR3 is TGTGCCAGCATGGGACTAGCGGGACAGTACGAGCAGTACTTC. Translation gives CASMGLAGQYEQYF.

The CDR3 DNA reads TGTGCCAGCAGCCCTCTCTCCGGGACTAGCGGGACTGGGGCCAACGTCCTGACTTTC. Translating gives CASSPLSGTSGTGANVLTF. V usage is TRBV11-3 and J usage is TRBJ2-6; 13 bases map to TRBD2. Germline V lookup: CDR1 SGHNT, CDR2 YENEEA. Losses at the gene ends were 5 bases for V and 2 bases for J; bases not matched to a gene: 9. The CDR3 sequence is 19 residues long. Full variable domain (remainder filled in from reference TRBV11-3 and TRBJ2-6): EAGVVQSPRYKIIEKKQPVAFWCNPISGHNTLYWYLQNLGQGPELLIRYENEEAVDDSQLPKDRFSAERLKGVDSTLKIQPAELGDSAVYLCASSPLSGTSGTGANVLTFGAGSRLTVL.

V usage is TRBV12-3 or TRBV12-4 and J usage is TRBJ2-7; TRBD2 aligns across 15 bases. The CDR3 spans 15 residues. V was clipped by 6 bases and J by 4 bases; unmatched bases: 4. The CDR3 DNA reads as TGTGCCAGCAGGACCGGGACTAGCGGGAGGTACGAGCAGTACTTC. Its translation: CASRTGTSGRYEQYF.

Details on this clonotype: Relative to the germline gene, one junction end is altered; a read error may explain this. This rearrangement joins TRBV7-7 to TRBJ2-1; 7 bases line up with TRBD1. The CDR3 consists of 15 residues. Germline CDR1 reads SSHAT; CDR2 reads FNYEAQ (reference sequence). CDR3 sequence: CASSLGETGFHEQFF. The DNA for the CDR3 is TGTGCTAGCAGCTTAGGCGAGACAGGGTTCCATGAGCAGTTCTTC. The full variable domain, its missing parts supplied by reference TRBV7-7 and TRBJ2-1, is GAGVSQSPRYKVTKRGQDVTLRCDPISSHATLYWYQQALGQGPEFLTYFNYEAQPDKSGLPSDRFSAERPEGSISTLTIQRTEQRDSAMYRCASSLGETGFHEQFFGPGTRLTVL.

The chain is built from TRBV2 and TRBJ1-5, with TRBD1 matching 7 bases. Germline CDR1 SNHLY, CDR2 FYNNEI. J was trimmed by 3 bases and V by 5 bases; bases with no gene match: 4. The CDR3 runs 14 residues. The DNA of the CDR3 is TGTGCCAGCAGTCAACAGGGGATCAATCAGCCCCAGCATTTT. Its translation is CASSQQGINQPQHF.

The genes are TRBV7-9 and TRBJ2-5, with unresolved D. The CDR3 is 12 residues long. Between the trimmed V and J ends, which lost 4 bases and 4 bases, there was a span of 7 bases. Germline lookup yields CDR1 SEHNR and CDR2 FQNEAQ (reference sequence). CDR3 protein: CASSWARETQYF. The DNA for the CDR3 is TGTGCCAGCAGCTGGGCCCGAGAGACCCAGTACTTC.

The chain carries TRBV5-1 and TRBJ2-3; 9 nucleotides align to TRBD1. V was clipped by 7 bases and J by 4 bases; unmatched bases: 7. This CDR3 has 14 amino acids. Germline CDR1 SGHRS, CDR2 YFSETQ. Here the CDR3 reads CASYRTGEADTQYF. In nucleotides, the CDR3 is TGCGCCAGCTATCGGACAGGGGAGGCAGATACGCAGTATTTT.

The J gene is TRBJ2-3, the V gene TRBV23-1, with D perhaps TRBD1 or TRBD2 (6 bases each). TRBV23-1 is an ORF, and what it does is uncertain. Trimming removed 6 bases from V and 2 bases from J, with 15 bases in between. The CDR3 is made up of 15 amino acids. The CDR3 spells CASSHRGGITDTQYF. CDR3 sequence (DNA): TGCGCCAGCAGCCATAGAGGGGGGATCACAGATACGCAGTATTTT.

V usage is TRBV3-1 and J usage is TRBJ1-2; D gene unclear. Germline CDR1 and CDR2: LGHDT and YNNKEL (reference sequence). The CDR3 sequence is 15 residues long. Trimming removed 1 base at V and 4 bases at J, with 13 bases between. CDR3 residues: CASSQGEGLGYGYTF. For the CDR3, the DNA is TGTGCCAGCAGCCAAGGCGAGGGCCTGGGCTATGGCTACACCTTC.

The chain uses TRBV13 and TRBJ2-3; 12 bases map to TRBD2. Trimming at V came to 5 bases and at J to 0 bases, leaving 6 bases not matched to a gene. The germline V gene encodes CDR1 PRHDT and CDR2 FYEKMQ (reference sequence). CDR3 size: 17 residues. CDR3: CASSRWTSGASTDTQYF. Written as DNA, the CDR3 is TGTGCCAGCAGCCGTTGGACTAGCGGGGCTAGCACAGATACGCAGTATTTT.

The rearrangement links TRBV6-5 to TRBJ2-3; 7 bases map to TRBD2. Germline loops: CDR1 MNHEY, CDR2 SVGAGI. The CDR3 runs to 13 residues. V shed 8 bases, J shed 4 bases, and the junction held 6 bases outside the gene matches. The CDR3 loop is CASSGGRPDTQYF. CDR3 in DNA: TGTGCCAGCTCAGGCGGGAGACCAGATACGCAGTATTTT.

The CDR3 bases are TGTGCCAGTAGTGGACAGGGGGCGGCGACGAACACTGAAGCTTTCTTT. It translates to CASSGQGAATNTEAFF. This chain links TRBV19 with TRBJ1-1; 11 nucleotides line up with TRBD1. Germline V gene sequence: CDR1 LNHDA, CDR2 SQIVND (reference sequence). Germline trimming cut 5 bases from V and 1 base from J; bases unmatched to any gene: 6. The CDR3 extends over 16 amino acids.

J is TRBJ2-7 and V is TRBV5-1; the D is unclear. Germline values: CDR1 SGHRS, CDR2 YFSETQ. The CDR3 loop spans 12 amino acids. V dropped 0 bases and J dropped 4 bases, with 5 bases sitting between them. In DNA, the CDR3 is TGCGCCAGCAGCTTGGAGGGTTACGAGCAGTACTTC. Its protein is CASSLEGYEQYF. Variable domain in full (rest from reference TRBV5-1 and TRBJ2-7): KAGVTQTPRYLIKTRGQQVTLSCSPISGHRSVSWYQQTPGQGLQFLFEYFSETQRNKGNFPGRFSGRQFSNSRSEMNVSTLELGDSALYLCASSLEGYEQYFGPGTRLTVT.

CDR3: CATSDSGLAEPLSYNEQFF. The CDR3 DNA reads as TGTGCCACCAGTGATTCCGGACTAGCGGAACCCTTGTCGTACAATGAGCAGTTCTTC. The J gene is TRBJ2-1, the V gene TRBV24-1; 10 nucleotides align to TRBD2. Germline V gene sequence: CDR1 KGHDR, CDR2 SFDVKD. CDR3 length: 19 amino acids. After removal of 2 bases from V and 4 bases from J, the junction contained 13 bases not matched to a gene.

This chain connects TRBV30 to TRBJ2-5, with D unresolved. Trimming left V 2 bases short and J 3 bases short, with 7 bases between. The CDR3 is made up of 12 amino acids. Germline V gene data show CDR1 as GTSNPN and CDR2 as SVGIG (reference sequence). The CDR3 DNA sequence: TGTGCCTGGAGTCGAGTGGAAGAGACCCAGTACTTC. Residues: CAWSRVEETQYF.

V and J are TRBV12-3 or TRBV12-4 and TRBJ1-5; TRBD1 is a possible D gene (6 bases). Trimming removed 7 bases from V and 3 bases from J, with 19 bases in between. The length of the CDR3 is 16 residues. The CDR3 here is CASIPQGSGDNQPQHF. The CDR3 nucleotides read TGTGCCAGCATCCCGCAGGGGTCAGGGGACAATCAGCCCCAGCATTTT.

CDR3 amino acids: CASSSDGYNEQFF. Written as DNA, the CDR3 is TGCGCCAGCAGCTCGGACGGGTACAATGAGCAGTTCTTC. This chain connects TRBV5-1 to TRBJ2-1, with D hard to call. The germline CDR1 and CDR2 sequences are SGHRS and YFSETQ. V lost 3 bases, J lost 4 bases, and 8 bases lay in between. CDR3 length: 13 residues.

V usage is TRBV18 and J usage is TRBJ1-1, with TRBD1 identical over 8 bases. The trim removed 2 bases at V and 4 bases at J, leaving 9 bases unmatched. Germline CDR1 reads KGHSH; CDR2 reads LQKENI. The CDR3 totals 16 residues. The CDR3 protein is CASSPIAQGGSTEAFF. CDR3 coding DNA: TGTGCCAGCTCACCAATCGCACAGGGGGGGAGCACTGAAGCTTTCTTT.

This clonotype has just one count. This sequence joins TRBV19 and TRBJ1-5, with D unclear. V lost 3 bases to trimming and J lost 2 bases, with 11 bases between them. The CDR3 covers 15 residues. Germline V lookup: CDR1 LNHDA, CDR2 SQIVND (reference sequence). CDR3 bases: TGTGCCAGTAGTATCTTCCGGCAGGGCAATCAGCCCCAGCATTTT. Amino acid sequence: CASSIFRQGNQPQHF.

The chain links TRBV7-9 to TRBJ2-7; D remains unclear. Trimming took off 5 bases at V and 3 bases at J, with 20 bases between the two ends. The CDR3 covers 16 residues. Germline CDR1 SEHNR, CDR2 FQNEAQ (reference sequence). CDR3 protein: CASSIPPPGPVYEQYF. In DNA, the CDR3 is TGTGCCAGCAGCATCCCGCCGCCCGGGCCCGTCTACGAGCAGTACTTC. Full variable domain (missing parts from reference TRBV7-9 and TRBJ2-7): DTGVSQNPRHKITKRGQNVTFRCDPISEHNRLYWYRQTLGQGPEFLTYFQNEAQLEKSRLLSDRFSAERPKGSFSTLEIQRTEQGDSAMYLCASSIPPPGPVYEQYFGPGTRLTVT.

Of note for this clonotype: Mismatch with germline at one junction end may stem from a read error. The CDR3 protein is CSARGGRGRVEQYF. CDR3 DNA sequence: TGCAGTGCCAGAGGGGGCAGGGGGCGGGTCGAGCAGTACTTC. The rearrangement joins TRBV20-1 to TRBJ2-7, with 8 nucleotides matching TRBD1. This CDR3 spans 14 amino acids. The germline gives CDR1 DFQATT, CDR2 SNEGSKA (reference sequence).

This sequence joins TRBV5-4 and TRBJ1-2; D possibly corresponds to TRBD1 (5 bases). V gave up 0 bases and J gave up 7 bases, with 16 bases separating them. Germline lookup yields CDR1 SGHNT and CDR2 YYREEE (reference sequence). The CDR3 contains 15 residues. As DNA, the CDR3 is TGTGCCAGCAGCTTGGCGGCAGGGTTAATCGGTGGCTACACCTTC. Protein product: CASSLAAGLIGGYTF.

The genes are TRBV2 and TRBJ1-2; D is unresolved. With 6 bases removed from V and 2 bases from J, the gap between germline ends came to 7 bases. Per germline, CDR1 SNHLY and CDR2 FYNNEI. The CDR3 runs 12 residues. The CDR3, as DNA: TGTGCCAGCAGGCAGATAAACTATGGCTACACCTTC. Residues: CASRQINYGYTF.

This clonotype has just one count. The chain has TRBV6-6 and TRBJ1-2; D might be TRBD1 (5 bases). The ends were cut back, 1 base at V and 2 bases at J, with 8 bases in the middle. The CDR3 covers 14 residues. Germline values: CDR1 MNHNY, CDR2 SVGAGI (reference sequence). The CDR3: CASSYWGRNYGYTF. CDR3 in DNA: TGTGCCAGCAGTTACTGGGGCAGGAACTATGGCTACACCTTC.